Described below is a single T cell receptor (beta chain) sequence and its context. Its antigen remains unknown. Blood (approximately 2.5 ml) was collected from every donor individually. CDR3 length: 12 residues. Germline CDR1 and CDR2: SEHNR and FQNEAQ (reference sequence). TCRalpha along with TCRbeta cDNA was subjected to two nested PCRs lasting about 15 and 9 cycles. Following a re-call of the 5' RACE reads, TCRdb has one entry per CDR3 protein and lacks DNA. This sample's clone table lists about 160,000 distinct CDR3 sequences. This entry is derived from a study of monozygotic twins with inflammatory bowel disease. Study conclusions and caveats: Especially with disease activity, IBD patients shared fewer clonotypes with others than healthy twins did.

The chain has TRBV7-9 and TRBJ1-2. The clonotype was recovered from a human donor with ulcerative colitis or Crohn's disease, or a healthy co-twin of an affected twin (not recorded which). Sequencing used blood. The CDR3 reads CASSLARNGYTF.